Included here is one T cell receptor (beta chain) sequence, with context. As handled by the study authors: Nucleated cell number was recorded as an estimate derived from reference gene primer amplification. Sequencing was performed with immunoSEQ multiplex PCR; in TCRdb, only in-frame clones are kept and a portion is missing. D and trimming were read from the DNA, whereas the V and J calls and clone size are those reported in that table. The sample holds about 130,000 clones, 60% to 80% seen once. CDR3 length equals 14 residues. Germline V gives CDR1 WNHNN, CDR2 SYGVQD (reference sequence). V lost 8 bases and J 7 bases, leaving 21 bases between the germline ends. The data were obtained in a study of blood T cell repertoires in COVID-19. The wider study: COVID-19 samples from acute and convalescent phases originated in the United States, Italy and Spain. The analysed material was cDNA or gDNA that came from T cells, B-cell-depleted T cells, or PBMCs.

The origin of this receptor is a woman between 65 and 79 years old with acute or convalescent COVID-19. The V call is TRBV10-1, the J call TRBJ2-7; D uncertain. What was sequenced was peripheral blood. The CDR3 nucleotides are TGCGCCAGCTCCTCCCTTCGACTTATGAGAGAGCAGTACTTC. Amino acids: CASSSLRLMREQYF.